This TCR beta chain was profiled in a study of shared clonotypes between healthy human individuals (dated by TCRdb to between 2020 and 2021). Context from the whole study: Two women and a few men aged 18 to 49 years were included in the cohort. For each donor, three plates each were used for CD4 naive and CD4 memory, two plates were used for CD8 naive, and one plate was used for CD8 memory. The study deeply sequenced blood TCR repertoires of five healthy adults to estimate repertoire size and the extent of clonotype sharing between individuals. To increase sequencing depth and limit assay-specific biases, different laboratories used diverse techniques to prepare libraries and sequence TCR repertoires. Leukapheresis yielded between about 0.85 and 9 billion PBMCs per donor. The study at large found these results: Incomplete sequencing was indicated by rarefaction of sorted-subset datasets, despite the large sequencing depth. Estimated clonotype richness was generally larger for naive than for memory subsets. Sampling was restricted to blood, and TCR repertoires in tissue are likely to differ from TCR repertoires in blood. Based on pairwise subsampling, the degree of clonotype sharing among donors was expected to be affected by sequencing depth. Because the study included a small number of donors, the genetic and exposure-history diversity represented was limited. Clonotypes shared by all four sorted-subset donors showed higher generation probabilities than non-shared clonotypes. Across four donors, roughly 5.4% of naive CD4, approximately 3.6% of naive CD8, roughly 2.3% of memory CD4, and 0.4% of memory CD8 clonotypes were shared.

To note about this clone: Its antigen target is currently unknown. No quality values exist for individual bases; no much larger clone is one base distant.

Using the deep immunoSEQ assay, TCR CDR3 regions were amplified from genomic DNA by multiplex PCR. Extracted genomic DNA from each cell subset was spread evenly across all wells of several immunoSEQ 96-well plates, with each plate serving as a replicate. For sorted subsets, each replicate PCR was loaded with 200 to 250 ng genomic DNA, equivalent to about 30,000 T cell genomes. The purified libraries were quantified using a Qubit 3.0 fluorometer, sized with a Bioanalyzer 2100, and then quantified again using the KAPA Library Quantification kit. Each immunoSEQ 96-well plate was sequenced on its own single-read 150-cycle Illumina NextSeq 550 flow cell. As for the authors' bioinformatics: The immunoSEQ output contained only junctional sequences without quality scores, so filtering could not match that applied to full-length reads. Sequences were annotated with PyIR, a Python wrapper for IgBLAST v1.9, using IMGT germline references to assign V/J genes and CDR3. Reads with weak V/J assignments (E-value above 1e-6), missing CDR3, stop codons, out-of-frame junctions, or ambiguous translated residues were removed. V3J clonotypes were defined as sequences sharing the same inferred V gene, J gene, and CDR3 amino acid sequence. Percentage overlap between repertoires was calculated by dividing the number of shared unique clonotypes by the size of the smaller repertoire. Repertoire richness was assessed with RTK rarefaction, the Chao1 estimator, and Recon v2.1 estimates of unobserved clonotypes. For all TCRbeta clonotypes obtained by the gDNA method from four donors, generation probabilities were computed with OLGA. TCRdb retrieved this table from immuneACCESS and kept in-frame rearrangements only. Not all clones are present; in checked studies, unresolved V genes account for under half, and no reason is known for the remainder. V, J and clone size were drawn from that table, and D and trimming were deduced from the DNA. This sample comprises millions of clones, roughly 94% of them detected only once. Together, the top ten hold about 0.13% of the sample.

The donors were healthy, HIV-negative adults who had no recently reported acute infections or vaccinations. Every donor was a Caucasian adult residing in Nashville, Tennessee, USA. CD4+ T cells were enriched by magnetic negative selection, after which naive cells were positively selected on CD45RA and the negative fraction was taken as the memory subset. After blood collection by leukapheresis, PBMCs were isolated using Ficoll-Histopaque density gradient centrifugation and then cryopreserved in the vapor phase of liquid nitrogen. Purity and quantity of every magnetically sorted T cell population were checked by analytical flow cytometry. Genomic DNA was isolated from each sorted fraction and quantified by UV absorbance on a Nanodrop 2000c. The sequence came from a man between 18 and 35 years old in good health. Sample: naive CD4+ T cells sorted from blood. This specimen's cell subset or site label, per the study, means: CD45RA+ positively selected.

The CDR3 reads CASSLGPAGGTGELFF. The nucleotides are TGTGCCAGCAGCTTAGGGCCAGCGGGAGGAACCGGGGAGCTGTTTTTT. Recombination joined TRBV11-3 with TRBJ2-2; 9 bases in the junction line up with TRBD2. Its CDR3 holds 16 amino acids, cysteine through phenylalanine. Just CDR3 DNA is preserved here, 48 bases in frame from base 1. At the junction V is shortened by 1 base and J by 5 bases; bases outside the gene matches: 5. As encoded in the germline V gene, CDR1 is SGHNT while CDR2 is YENEEA.